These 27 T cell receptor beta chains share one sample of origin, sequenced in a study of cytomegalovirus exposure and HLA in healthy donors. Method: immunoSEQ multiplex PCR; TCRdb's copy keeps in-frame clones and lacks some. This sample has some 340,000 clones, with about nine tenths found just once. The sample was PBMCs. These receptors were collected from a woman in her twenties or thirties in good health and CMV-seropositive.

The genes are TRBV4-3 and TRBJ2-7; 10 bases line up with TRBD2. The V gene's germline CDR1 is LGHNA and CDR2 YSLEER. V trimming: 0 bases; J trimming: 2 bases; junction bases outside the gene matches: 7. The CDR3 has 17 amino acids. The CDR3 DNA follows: TGCGCCAGCAGCCAAGAGGCAGCGGGAGGGATCCCCTACGAGCAGTACTTC. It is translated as CASSQEAAGGIPYEQYF.

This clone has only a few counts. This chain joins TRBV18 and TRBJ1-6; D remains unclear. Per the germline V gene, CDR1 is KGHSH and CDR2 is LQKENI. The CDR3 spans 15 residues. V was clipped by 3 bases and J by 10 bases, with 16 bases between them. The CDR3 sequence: CASSPRTHEWSPLHF. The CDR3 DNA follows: TGTGCCAGCTCACCGAGGACTCATGAGTGGTCACCCCTCCACTTT.

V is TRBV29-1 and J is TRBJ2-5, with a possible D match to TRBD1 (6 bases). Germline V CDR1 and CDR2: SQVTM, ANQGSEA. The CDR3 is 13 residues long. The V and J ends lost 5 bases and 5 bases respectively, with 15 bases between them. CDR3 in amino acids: CSVPTGSGETQYF. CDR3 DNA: TGCAGCGTTCCAACAGGGTCGGGGGAGACCCAGTACTTC. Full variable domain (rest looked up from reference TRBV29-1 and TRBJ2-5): SAVISQKPSRDICQRGTSLTIQCQVDSQVTMMFWYRQQPGQSLTLIATANQGSEATYESGFVIDKFPISRPNLTFSTLTVSNMSPEDSSIYLCSVPTGSGETQYFGPGTRLLVL.

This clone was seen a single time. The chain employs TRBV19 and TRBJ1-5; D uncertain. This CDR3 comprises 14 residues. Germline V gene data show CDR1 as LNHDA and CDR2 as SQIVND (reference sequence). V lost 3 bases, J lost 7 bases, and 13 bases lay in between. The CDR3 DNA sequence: TGTGCCAGTAGTATCCCCGGTGGAGGGCAGCCCCAGCATTTT. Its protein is CASSIPGGGQPQHF.

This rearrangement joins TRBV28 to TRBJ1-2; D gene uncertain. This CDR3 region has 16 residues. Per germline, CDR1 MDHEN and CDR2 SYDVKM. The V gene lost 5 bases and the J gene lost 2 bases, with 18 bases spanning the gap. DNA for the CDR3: TGTGCCAGCAGTCCCCCCGACGGAGCTAGGAACTATGGCTACACCTTC. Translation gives CASSPPDGARNYGYTF.

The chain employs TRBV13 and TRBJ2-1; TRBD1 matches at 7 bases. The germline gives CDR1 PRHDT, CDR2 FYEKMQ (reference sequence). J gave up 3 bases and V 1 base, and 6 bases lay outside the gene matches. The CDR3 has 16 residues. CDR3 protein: CASSLVGGRGYNEQFF. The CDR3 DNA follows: TGTGCCAGCAGCTTAGTAGGGGGCCGGGGCTACAATGAGCAGTTCTTC.

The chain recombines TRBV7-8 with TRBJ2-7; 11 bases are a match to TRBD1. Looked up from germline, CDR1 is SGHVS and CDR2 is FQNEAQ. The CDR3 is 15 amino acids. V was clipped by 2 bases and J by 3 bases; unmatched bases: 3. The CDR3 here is CASSLRGTGGYEQYF. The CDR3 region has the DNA TGTGCCAGCAGCTTACGCGGGACAGGGGGCTACGAGCAGTACTTC.

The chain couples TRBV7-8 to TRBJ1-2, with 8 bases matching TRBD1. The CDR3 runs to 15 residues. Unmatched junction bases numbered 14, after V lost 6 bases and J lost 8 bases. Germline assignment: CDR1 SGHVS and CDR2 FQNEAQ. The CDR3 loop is CASSPRLDRVYGYTF. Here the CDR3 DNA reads TGTGCCAGCAGTCCCCGATTGGACAGGGTCTACGGCTACACCTTC.

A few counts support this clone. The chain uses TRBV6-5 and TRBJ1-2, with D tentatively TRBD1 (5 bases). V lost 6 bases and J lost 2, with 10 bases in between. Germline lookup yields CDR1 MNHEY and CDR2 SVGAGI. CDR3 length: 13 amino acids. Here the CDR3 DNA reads TGTGCCAGCAGGTTCGGGGGGAACTATGGCTACACCTTC. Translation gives CASRFGGNYGYTF.

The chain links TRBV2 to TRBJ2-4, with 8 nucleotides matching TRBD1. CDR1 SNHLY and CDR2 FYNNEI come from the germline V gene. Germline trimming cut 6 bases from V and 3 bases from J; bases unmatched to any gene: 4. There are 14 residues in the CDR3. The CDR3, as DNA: TGTGCCAGCAGCTTGGGACAGGTCAAAAACATTCAGTACTTC. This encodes CASSLGQVKNIQYF.

CDR3 in DNA: TGTGCCAGCAGTTCTTCATCAGGGACTCTAAGGAATGGCTACACCTTC. Translation gives CASSSSSGTLRNGYTF. V gene TRBV5-4 combines with J gene TRBJ1-2; tentative D call: TRBD1 (5 bases). In germline, CDR1 is SGHNT, CDR2 YYREEE (reference sequence). V shed 5 bases and J shed 6 bases, with 23 bases lying between them. This CDR3 has 16 residues. Using reference TRBV5-4 and TRBJ1-2 for the parts outside the CDR3, the full variable domain is ETGVTQSPTHLIKTRGQQVTLRCSSQSGHNTVSWYQQALGQGPQFIFQYYREEENGRGNFPPRFSGLQFPNYSSELNVNALELDDSALYLCASSSSSGTLRNGYTFGSGTRLTVV.

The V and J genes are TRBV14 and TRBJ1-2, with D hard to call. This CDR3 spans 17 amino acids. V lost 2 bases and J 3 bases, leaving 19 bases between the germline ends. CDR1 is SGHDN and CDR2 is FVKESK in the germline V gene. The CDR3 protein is CASSQPVSSLMDYGYTF. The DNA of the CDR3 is TGTGCCAGCAGCCAACCCGTGTCAAGTCTTATGGACTATGGCTACACCTTC.

In DNA, the CDR3 is TGCAGCGTTGAATCGGGACAGGGAAGTGGCTACACCTTC. It specifies CSVESGQGSGYTF. This sequence joins TRBV29-1 and TRBJ1-2; 9 bases align to TRBD1. V shed 2 bases and J 7 bases; nucleotides not matched to a gene: 5. Looked up from germline, CDR1 is SQVTM and CDR2 is ANQGSEA. The CDR3 covers 13 residues.

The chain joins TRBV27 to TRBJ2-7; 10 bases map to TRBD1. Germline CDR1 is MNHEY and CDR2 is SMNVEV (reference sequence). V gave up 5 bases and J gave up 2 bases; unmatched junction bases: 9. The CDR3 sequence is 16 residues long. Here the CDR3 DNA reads TGTGCCAGCAGTGACCCGGGACAGGGGTTCCCCTACGAGCAGTACTTC. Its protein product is CASSDPGQGFPYEQYF.

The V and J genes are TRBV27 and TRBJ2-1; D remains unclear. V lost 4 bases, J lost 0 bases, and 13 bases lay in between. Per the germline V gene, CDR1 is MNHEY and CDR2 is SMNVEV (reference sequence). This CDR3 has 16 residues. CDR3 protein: CASSWSLGSSYNEQFF. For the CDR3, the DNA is TGTGCCAGCAGTTGGAGTTTGGGAAGCTCCTACAATGAGCAGTTCTTC.

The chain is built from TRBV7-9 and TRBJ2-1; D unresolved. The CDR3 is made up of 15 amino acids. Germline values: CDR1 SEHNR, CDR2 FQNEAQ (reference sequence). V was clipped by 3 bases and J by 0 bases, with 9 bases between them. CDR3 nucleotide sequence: TGTGCCAGCAGCTTCTATGGGATCTCCTACAATGAGCAGTTCTTC. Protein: CASSFYGISYNEQFF.

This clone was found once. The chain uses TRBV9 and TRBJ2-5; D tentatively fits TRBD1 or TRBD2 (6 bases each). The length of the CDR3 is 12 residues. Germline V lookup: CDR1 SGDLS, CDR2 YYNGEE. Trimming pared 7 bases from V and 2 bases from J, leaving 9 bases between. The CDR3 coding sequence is TGTGCCAGCGGAGGGGGACAAGAGACCCAGTACTTC. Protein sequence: CASGGGQETQYF.

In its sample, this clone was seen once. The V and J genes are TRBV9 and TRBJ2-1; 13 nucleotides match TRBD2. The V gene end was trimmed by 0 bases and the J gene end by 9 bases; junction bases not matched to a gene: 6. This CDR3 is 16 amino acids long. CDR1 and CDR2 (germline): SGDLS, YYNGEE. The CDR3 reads CASSVGTSGGVSEQFF. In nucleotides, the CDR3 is TGTGCCAGCAGCGTAGGGACTAGCGGGGGTGTTAGTGAGCAGTTCTTC.

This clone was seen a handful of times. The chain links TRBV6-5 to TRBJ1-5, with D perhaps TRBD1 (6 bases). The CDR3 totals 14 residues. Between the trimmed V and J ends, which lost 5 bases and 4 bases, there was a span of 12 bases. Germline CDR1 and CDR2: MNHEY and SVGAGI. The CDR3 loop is CASSPRDTNQPQHF. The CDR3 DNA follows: TGTGCCAGCAGTCCACGGGACACTAATCAGCCCCAGCATTTT.

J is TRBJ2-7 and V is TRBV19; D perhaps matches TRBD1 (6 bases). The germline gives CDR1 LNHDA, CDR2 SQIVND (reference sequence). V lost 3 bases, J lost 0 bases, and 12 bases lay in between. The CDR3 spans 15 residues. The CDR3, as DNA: TGTGCCAGTAGTATCTTGGCAGGGGACTCCTACGAGCAGTACTTC. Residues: CASSILAGDSYEQYF.

The CDR3 bases are TGTGCCAGCAGCTTGTGGGGACAGGGGGTCCATGAGCAGTTCTTC. Translating it yields CASSLWGQGVHEQFF. The chain uses TRBV5-8 and TRBJ2-1; 11 bases map to TRBD1. From germline, CDR1 is SGHTS and CDR2 YDEGEE. V lost 1 base to trimming and J lost 8 bases; unmatched junction nucleotides: 5. The CDR3 has 15 residues.

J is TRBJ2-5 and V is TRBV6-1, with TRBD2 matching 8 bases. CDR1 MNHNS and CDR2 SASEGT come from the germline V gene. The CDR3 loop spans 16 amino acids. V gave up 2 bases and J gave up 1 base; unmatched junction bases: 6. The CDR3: CASSEKGLVGQETQYF. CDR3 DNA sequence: TGTGCCAGCAGTGAAAAGGGACTAGTGGGCCAAGAGACCCAGTACTTC.

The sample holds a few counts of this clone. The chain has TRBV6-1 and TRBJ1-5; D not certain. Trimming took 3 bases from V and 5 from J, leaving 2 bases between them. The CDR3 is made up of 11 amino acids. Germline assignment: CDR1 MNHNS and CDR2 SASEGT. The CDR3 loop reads CASSDYQPQHF. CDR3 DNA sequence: TGTGCCAGCAGTGACTATCAGCCCCAGCATTTT.

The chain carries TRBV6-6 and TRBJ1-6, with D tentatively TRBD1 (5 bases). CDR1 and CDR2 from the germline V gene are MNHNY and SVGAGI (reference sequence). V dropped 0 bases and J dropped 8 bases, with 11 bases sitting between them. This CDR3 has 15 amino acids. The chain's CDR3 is CASSYSGGRDSPLHF. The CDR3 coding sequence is TGTGCCAGCAGTTACTCTGGGGGGAGGGATTCACCCCTCCACTTT.

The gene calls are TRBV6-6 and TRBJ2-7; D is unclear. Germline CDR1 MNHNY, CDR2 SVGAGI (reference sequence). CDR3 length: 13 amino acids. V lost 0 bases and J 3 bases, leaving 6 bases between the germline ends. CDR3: CASSYSQDYEQYF. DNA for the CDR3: TGTGCCAGCAGTTACTCCCAGGACTACGAGCAGTACTTC.

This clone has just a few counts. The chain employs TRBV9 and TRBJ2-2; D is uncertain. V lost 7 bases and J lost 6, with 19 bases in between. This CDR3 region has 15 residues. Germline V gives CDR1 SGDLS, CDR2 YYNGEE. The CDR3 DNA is TGTGCCAGCGCGAGTAGAAGGTCTGATGCCGGGGAGCTGTTTTTT. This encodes CASASRRSDAGELFF.

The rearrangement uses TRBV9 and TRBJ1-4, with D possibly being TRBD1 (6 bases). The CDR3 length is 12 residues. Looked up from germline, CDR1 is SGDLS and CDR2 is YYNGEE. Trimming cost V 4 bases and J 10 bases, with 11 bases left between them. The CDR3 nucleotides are TGTGCCAGCAGCCACGGGGGCGGAAAACTGTTTTTT. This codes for CASSHGGGKLFF. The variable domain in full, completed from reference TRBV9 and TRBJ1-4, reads DSGVTQTPKHLITATGQRVTLRCSPRSGDLSVYWYQQSLDQGLQFLIQYYNGEERAKGNILERFSAQQFPDLHSELNLSSLELGDSALYFCASSHGGGKLFFGSGTQLSVL.